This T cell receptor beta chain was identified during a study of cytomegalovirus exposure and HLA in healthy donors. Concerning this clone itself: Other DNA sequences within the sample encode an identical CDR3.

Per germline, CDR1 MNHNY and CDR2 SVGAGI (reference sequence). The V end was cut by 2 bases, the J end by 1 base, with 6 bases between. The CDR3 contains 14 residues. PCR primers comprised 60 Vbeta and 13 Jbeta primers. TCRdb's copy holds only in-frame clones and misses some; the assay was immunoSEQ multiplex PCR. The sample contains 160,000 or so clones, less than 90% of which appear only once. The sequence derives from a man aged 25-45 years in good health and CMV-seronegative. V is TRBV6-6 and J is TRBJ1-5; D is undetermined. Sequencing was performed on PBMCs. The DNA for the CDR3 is TGTGCCAGCAGTTACGGCGGCAGCAATCAGCCCCAGCATTTT. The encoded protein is CASSYGGSNQPQHF.